A single sample is the source of the 5 T cell receptor beta chains below, sequenced in a study of early stage breast cancer tumors. The protocol was immunoSEQ multiplex PCR, while the TCRdb copy is restricted to in-frame clones and leaves out a portion. Among 30,000 to 40,000 clones, 74% were seen once, and the ten largest hold 6.5% to 8%. The sample consisted of blood. These receptors all stem from a person aged 55 to 69 with breast cancer.

This chain uses TRBV5-1 with TRBJ2-5, with 7 nucleotides matching TRBD2. Germline lookup yields CDR1 SGHRS and CDR2 YFSETQ. This CDR3 is built from 14 residues. Germline trimming cut 0 bases from V and 6 bases from J; bases unmatched to any gene: 5. The CDR3 here is CASSLDAGVKTQYF. CDR3 nucleotides: TGCGCCAGCAGCTTGGACGCGGGGGTGAAGACCCAGTACTTC.

V and J are TRBV5-5 and TRBJ1-6, with 9 bases that match TRBD1. The germline V gene has CDR1 SGHKS and CDR2 YYEKEE (reference sequence). The V and J ends lost 4 bases and 7 bases, in that order; junction bases with no gene match: 12. This CDR3 spans 17 amino acids. In nucleotides, the CDR3 is TGTGCCAGCAGCCCTCAAGGGACAGGGTCCCCCAATTCACCCCTCCACTTT. Protein: CASSPQGTGSPNSPLHF.

This clone was seen a few times. The rearrangement uses TRBV2 and TRBJ2-1; D is unresolved. The CDR3 is 9 amino acids. Per germline, CDR1 SNHLY and CDR2 FYNNEI. Trimming cost V 3 bases and J 12 bases, with 3 bases left between them. The CDR3 DNA follows: TGTGCCAGCAGTGACCCGCAGTTCTTC. As protein: CASSDPQFF.

The rearrangement links TRBV7-6 to TRBJ2-5; tentatively, D is TRBD1 (6 bases). There are 16 residues in the CDR3. Germline-derived CDR1 and CDR2 are SGHVS and FNYEAQ. Trimming took 1 base from V and 3 from J, leaving 15 bases between them. The CDR3 nucleotides are TGTGCCAGCAGCTTAGACGTTCGGACAGAAGAAGAGACCCAGTACTTC. This encodes CASSLDVRTEEETQYF.

The CDR3 region is CASSSGTGLWNQPQHF. Written as DNA, the CDR3 is TGTGCCAGCAGCTCCGGGACAGGGCTTTGGAATCAGCCCCAGCATTTT. This rearrangement joins TRBV5-6 to TRBJ1-5, with 9 nucleotides matching TRBD1. Per germline, CDR1 SGHDT and CDR2 YYEEEE. V lost 3 bases and J lost 4; bases outside the gene matches: 8. This CDR3 region has 16 residues.